This T cell receptor (beta chain) was obtained from a study of blood T cell repertoires in COVID-19. Across the study: Italy, Spain and the United States were the sources of the convalescent and acute COVID-19 samples. Sources were T cells, B-cell-depleted T cells, or PBMCs; the material itself was cDNA or gDNA.

Clinical history reported by participants formed the basis on which cohorts were assigned. In the authors' workflow: Nucleated cell counts were estimated from reference gene primer amplification. The repertoire was sequenced with immunoSEQ multiplex PCR; TCRdb's copy has only in-frame clones and lacks some. That table gives V, J and clone size, and the DNA gave D and trimming. The profile shows fewer than 500,000 clones, 87% of them singletons. From germline, CDR1 is MNHNY and CDR2 SVGAGI (reference sequence). Losses at the gene ends were 4 bases for V and 6 bases for J; bases not matched to a gene: 12. This CDR3 is 15 amino acids long.

This chain links TRBV6-6 with TRBJ2-7; the match to TRBD2 covers 7 bases. The clonotype originates from a woman aged 18-29 years with acute COVID-19. Sequenced material: PBMCs or T cells enriched from blood (not recorded which). The CDR3 region has the DNA TGTGCCAGCAGTTCCCAAATACGACTAGCAGGCGAGCAGTACTTC. Translated, it gives CASSSQIRLAGEQYF.